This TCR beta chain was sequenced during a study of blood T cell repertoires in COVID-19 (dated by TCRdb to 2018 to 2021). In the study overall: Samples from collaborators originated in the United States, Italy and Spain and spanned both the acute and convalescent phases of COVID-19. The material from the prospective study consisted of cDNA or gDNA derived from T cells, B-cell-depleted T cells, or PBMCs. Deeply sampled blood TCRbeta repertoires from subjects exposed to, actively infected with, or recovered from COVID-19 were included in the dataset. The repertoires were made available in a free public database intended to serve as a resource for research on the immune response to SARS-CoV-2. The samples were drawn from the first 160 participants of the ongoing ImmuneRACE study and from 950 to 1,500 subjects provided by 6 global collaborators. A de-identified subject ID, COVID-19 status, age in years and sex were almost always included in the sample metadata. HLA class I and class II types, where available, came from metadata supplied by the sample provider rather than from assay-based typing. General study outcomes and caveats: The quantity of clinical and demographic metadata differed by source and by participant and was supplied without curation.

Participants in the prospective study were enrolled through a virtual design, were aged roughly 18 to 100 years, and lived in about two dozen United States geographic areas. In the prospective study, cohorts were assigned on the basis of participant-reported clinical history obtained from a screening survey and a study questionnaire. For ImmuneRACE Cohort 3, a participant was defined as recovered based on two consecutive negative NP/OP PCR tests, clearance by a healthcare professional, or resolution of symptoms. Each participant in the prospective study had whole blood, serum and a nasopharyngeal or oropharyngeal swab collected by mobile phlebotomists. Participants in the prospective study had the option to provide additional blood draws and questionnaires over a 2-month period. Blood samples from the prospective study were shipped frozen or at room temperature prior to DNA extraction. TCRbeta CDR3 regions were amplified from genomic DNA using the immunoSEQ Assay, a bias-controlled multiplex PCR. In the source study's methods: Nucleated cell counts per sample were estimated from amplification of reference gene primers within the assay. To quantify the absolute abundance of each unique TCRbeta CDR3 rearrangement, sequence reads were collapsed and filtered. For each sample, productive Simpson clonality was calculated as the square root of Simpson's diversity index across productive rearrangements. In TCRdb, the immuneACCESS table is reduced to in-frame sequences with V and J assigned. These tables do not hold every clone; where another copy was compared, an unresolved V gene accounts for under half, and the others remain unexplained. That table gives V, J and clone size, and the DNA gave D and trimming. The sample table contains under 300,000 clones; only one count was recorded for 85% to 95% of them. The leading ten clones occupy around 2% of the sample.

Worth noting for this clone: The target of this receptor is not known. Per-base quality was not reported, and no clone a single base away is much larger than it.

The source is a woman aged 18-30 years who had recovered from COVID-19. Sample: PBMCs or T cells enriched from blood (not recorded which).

The CDR3 reads CASSSKGLLGETQYF. The DNA sequence follows: TGTGCCAGCAGCTCAAAGGGACTACTTGGGGAGACCCAGTACTTC. The chain links TRBV7-9 with TRBJ2-5, and 7 bases in between align with TRBD2. From V the trimming removes 4 bases and from J it removes 5 bases, while the gene matches leave 10 bases of the junction unaccounted for. The CDR3 goes from the cysteine to the phenylalanine over 15 residues. Only the CDR3 DNA is retained, 45 bases long and in frame from the first base. According to the germline V gene (reference sequence), CDR1 reads SEHNR and CDR2 reads FQNEAQ.